Detailed here is one T cell receptor (beta chain). The V end lost 6 bases, the J end lost 4 bases, and 20 bases lay between the germline ends. Germline-derived CDR1 and CDR2 are DFQATT and SNEGSKA (reference sequence). CDR3 size: 15 residues. Unique molecular identifiers were in the cDNA, with template-switch universal primer binding. Each CDR3 protein gets one entry after TCRdb re-called the 5' RACE reads with MiXCR. The top ten clones hold approximately 0.49% of a sample with approximately 490,000 distinct CDR3 sequences, about a fifth of them seen once. These data originate in a study of identical twins. The sample also formed part of further work on yellow fever vaccine responses in identical twins.

This TCR derives from a young woman in good health. Sequenced sample: CD4+ T cells sorted from blood. The gene calls are TRBV20-1 and TRBJ2-3; no clear D gene. The CDR3 loop reads CSARTVQAVADTQYF. The CDR3, as DNA: TGCAGTGCCAGGACGGTGCAAGCTGTCGCAGATACGCAGTATTTT.